This TCR beta chain is from a study of blood T cell repertoires in COVID-19. Whole-study context: In each case, the material was cDNA or gDNA derived from T cells, B-cell-depleted T cells, or PBMCs.

Authors' analysis steps: Amplified reference gene primers provided the basis for estimating nucleated cell counts. The table came from immunoSEQ multiplex PCR; TCRdb's copy has only in-frame clones and leaves some out. V and J calls and clone size come straight from that table; D and trimming were deduced from the DNA. This table has about 330,000 clones, roughly 89% appearing once. Looked up from germline, CDR1 is LGHNA and CDR2 is YSLEER. The CDR3 has 14 amino acids. The V end lost 2 bases, the J end lost 7 bases, and 11 bases lay between the germline ends. The chain combines TRBV4-3 with TRBJ2-2, with D perhaps TRBD2 (6 bases). Sequencing was performed on peripheral blood. This sequence originates from a man aged 30 to 39 with COVID-19, enrolled during active disease. Here the CDR3 DNA reads TGCGCCAGCAGCCAACGGAGGGACCTCGGGGAGCTGTTTTTT. It translates to CASSQRRDLGELFF.